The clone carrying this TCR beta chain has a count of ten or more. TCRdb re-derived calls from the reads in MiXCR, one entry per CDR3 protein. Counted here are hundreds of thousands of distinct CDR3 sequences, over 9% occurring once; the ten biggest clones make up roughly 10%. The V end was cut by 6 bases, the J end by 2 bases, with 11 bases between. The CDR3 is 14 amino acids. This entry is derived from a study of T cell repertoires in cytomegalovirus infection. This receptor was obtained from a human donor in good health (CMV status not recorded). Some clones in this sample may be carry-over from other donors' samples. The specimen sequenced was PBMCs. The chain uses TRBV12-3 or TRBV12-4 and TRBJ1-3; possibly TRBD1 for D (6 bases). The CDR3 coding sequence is TGTGCCAGCAGCCTGGCAGGGGCTGGAAACACCATATATTTT. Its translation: CASSLAGAGNTIYF.